This T cell receptor beta chain was sequenced in a study of T cells in narcolepsy. Sequencing used immunoSEQ multiplex PCR; TCRdb keeps in-frame clones, though not all of them. The data contain 27,000 or so clones, approximately 86% of them singletons. Germline CDR1 is SGHRS and CDR2 is YFSETQ. Trimming removed 2 bases at V and 1 base at J, with 8 bases between. The CDR3 is 14 amino acids. V gene TRBV5-1 combines with J gene TRBJ2-3; either TRBD1 or TRBD2 may fit D (5 bases each). Sequences were obtained from CD45RA- memory CD4+ T cells from PBMCs. This TCR was sampled from a human donor with narcolepsy. The CDR3 region has the DNA TGCGCCAGCAGCTTTTGGGACGGCACAGATACGCAGTATTTT. Translating gives CASSFWDGTDTQYF.